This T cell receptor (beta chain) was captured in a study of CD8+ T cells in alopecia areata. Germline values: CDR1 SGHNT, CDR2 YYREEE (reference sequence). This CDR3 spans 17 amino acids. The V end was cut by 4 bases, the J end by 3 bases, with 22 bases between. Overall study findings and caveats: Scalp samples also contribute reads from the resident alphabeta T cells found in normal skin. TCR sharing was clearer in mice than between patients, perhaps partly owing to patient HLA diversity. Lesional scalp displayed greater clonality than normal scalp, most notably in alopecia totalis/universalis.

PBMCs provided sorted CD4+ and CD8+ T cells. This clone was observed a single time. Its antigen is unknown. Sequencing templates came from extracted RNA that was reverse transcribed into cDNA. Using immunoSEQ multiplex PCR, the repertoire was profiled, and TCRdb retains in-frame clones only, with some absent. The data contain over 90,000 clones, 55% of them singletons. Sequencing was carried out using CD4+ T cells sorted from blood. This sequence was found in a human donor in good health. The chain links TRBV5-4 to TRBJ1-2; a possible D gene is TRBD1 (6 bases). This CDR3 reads CASSPVDRPSSDYGYTF. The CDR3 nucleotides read TGTGCCAGCAGCCCGGTTGACAGGCCCTCCTCTGACTATGGCTACACCTTC.